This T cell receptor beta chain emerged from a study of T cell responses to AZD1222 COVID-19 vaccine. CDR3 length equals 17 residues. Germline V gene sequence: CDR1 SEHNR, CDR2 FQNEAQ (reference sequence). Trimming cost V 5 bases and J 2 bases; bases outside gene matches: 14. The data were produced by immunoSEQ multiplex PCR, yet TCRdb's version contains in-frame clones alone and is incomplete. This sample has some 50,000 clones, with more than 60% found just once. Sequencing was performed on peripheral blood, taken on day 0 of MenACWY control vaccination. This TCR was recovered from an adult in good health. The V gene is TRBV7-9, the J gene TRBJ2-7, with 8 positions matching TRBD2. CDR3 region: CASSSGRGAALPYEQYF. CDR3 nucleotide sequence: TGTGCCAGCAGCAGTGGGCGGGGGGCGGCTCTCCCCTACGAGCAGTACTTC.